A single sample is the source of the 15 T cell receptor beta chains below, sequenced in a study of blood T cells in healthy people across ages. Then a second PCR, running roughly 7 to 11 cycles, was carried out with a sample-barcoded 5' primer and a J-beta primer mix. MiXCR, run by TCRdb on the 5' RACE reads, gives a single entry per CDR3 protein. The sample holds 1.5 million to 2 million distinct CDR3 sequences, around 50% seen once. The source material was blood. These receptors were collected from a middle-aged woman in good health.

This chain uses TRBV11-2 with TRBJ2-7, with 11 bases fitting TRBD2. Germline V gene sequence: CDR1 SGHAT, CDR2 FQNNGV. The CDR3 length is 15 residues. With V trimmed by 5 bases and J by 3 bases, 6 bases remained unmatched. CDR3 protein: CASSPGTSGLYEQYF. The CDR3 DNA follows: TGTGCCAGCAGCCCCGGGACTAGCGGACTCTACGAGCAGTACTTC.

The genes are TRBV5-1 and TRBJ2-2, with D tentatively TRBD1 (5 bases). V dropped 1 base and J dropped 4 bases, with 14 bases sitting between them. Per germline, CDR1 SGHRS and CDR2 YFSETQ. The CDR3 spans 16 residues. The CDR3 region is CASSLTPHQGTGELFF. DNA for the CDR3: TGCGCCAGCAGCTTGACCCCCCACCAGGGCACCGGGGAGCTGTTTTTT.

This clonotype turned up a few times. V and J are TRBV7-2 and TRBJ2-7, with D perhaps assigned TRBD1 or TRBD2 (5 bases each). The germline V and J ends were trimmed by 5 bases and 3 bases, with 14 bases remaining between them. Looked up from germline, CDR1 is SGHTA and CDR2 is FQGNSA. The CDR3 has 14 amino acids. CDR3 nucleotides: TGTGCCAGCAGCCCTCGTTGGGGGAACTACGAGCAGTACTTC. As protein: CASSPRWGNYEQYF.

The chain carries TRBV20-1 and TRBJ2-5; possible D gene TRBD1, 7 bases. V dropped 3 bases and J dropped 1 base, with 15 bases sitting between them. CDR3 size: 15 residues. From germline, CDR1 is DFQATT and CDR2 SNEGSKA (reference sequence). The CDR3 is CSASLSRGVQETQYF. The CDR3 nucleotides read TGCAGTGCTAGTCTGAGCAGGGGGGTCCAAGAGACCCAGTACTTC.

The chain has TRBV10-3 and TRBJ2-4; tentatively, D is TRBD2 (6 bases). The J call may be incorrect, as the DNA end agrees better with TRBJ2-7. CDR1 and CDR2 from the germline V gene are ENHRY and SYGVKD. The CDR3 has 14 amino acids. CDR3 residues: CAISEGAGPYEQYF. CDR3 nucleotides: TGTGCCATCAGTGAGGGGGCGGGGCCCTACGAGCAGTACTTC.

This chain uses TRBV20-1 with TRBJ1-2, with D possibly being TRBD1 (5 bases). Trimming removed 8 bases from V and 0 bases from J, with 19 bases in between. Germline V CDR1 and CDR2: DFQATT, SNEGSKA (reference sequence). The CDR3 is made up of 15 amino acids. In nucleotides, the CDR3 is TGCAGTCTAGAGAAGGGGACGTCTTCTAACTATGGCTACACCTTC. Translation gives CSLEKGTSSNYGYTF.

The chain uses TRBV19 and TRBJ2-7; D is perhaps TRBD1 (5 bases). The V gene lost 9 bases and the J gene lost 2 bases, with 17 bases spanning the gap. The CDR3 spans 14 residues. CDR1 and CDR2 (germline): LNHDA, SQIVND (reference sequence). CDR3 in DNA: TGTGCCAGCCGACCGAGCGACAGACCCTACGAGCAGTACTTC. Residues: CASRPSDRPYEQYF.

The chain combines TRBV27 with TRBJ2-1, with D maybe TRBD2 (6 bases). V lost 11 bases to trimming and J lost 8 bases, with 22 bases between them. Germline values: CDR1 MNHEY, CDR2 SMNVEV (reference sequence). CDR3 length equals 14 residues. The DNA of the CDR3 is TGTGCCTGCGGAAGACGGGGGTCTTTCGATGAGCAGTTCTTC. It translates to CACGRRGSFDEQFF.

This clonotype was counted only a few times. The chain combines TRBV11-1 with TRBJ2-1; 8 nucleotides match TRBD1. Germline V CDR1 and CDR2: SGHAT, FQDESV (reference sequence). V was clipped by 4 bases and J by 8 bases; unmatched bases: 10. The CDR3 is 15 residues long. CDR3 bases: TGTGCCAGCAGCTCCCGGACAGGGATTTCGGATGAGCAGTTCTTC. This sequence encodes CASSSRTGISDEQFF.

The chain uses TRBV20-1 and TRBJ1-3; unclear D gene. V was cut by 2 bases and J by 2 bases, with 13 bases left in between. The CDR3 length is 15 residues. The germline V gene encodes CDR1 DFQATT and CDR2 SNEGSKA (reference sequence). The CDR3 spells CSARPAERPGNTIYF. CDR3 in DNA: TGCAGTGCTAGACCGGCAGAGCGGCCTGGAAACACCATATATTTT.

This clonotype was seen a few times. The chain joins TRBV20-1 to TRBJ1-2; no clear D. The germline V gene has CDR1 DFQATT and CDR2 SNEGSKA (reference sequence). CDR3 length: 12 residues. Trimming removed 1 base from V and 7 bases from J, with 10 bases in between. DNA of the CDR3: TGCAGTGCTAGAGCTAACATAGGTGGCTACACCTTC. Amino acids: CSARANIGGYTF.

V gene TRBV20-1 combines with J gene TRBJ1-5; no clear D. V lost 6 bases and J 2 bases, leaving 14 bases between the germline ends. The CDR3 consists of 14 residues. Germline lookup yields CDR1 DFQATT and CDR2 SNEGSKA (reference sequence). The CDR3 region is CSAWRGTGNQPQHF. CDR3 coding DNA: TGCAGTGCCTGGCGGGGAACGGGCAATCAGCCCCAGCATTTT.

The CDR3 protein is CASRQTGGSTDTQYF. CDR3 DNA: TGTGCCAGCAGGCAAACAGGGGGCTCGACAGATACGCAGTATTTT. This rearrangement joins TRBV6-5 to TRBJ2-3; TRBD1 agrees at 9 bases. V lost 6 bases and J lost 3; bases outside the gene matches: 7. The CDR3 length is 15 residues. Germline V gene data show CDR1 as MNHEY and CDR2 as SVGAGI.

The rearrangement uses TRBV6-2 or TRBV6-3 and TRBJ2-1, with D unresolved. V lost 5 bases and J lost 4, with 12 bases in between. The CDR3 length is 14 residues. Germline CDR1 reads MNHEY; CDR2 reads SVGEGT. In DNA, the CDR3 is TGTGCCAGCAGTCCACAGTGGGATTACAATGAGCAGTTCTTC. Amino acid sequence: CASSPQWDYNEQFF.

This clonotype has only a few counts. The gene calls are TRBV18 and TRBJ2-3; a possible D gene is TRBD2 (6 bases). CDR1 and CDR2 (germline): KGHSH, LQKENI. This CDR3 spans 14 amino acids. The germline V and J ends were trimmed by 4 bases and 5 bases, with 13 bases remaining between them. The CDR3 reads CASSLARREDTQYF. The CDR3 DNA follows: TGTGCCAGCTCACTGGCTAGGCGGGAAGATACGCAGTATTTT.